This T cell receptor beta chain derives from a study of cytomegalovirus exposure and HLA in healthy donors. The CDR3 has 14 amino acids. Per the germline V gene, CDR1 is SGHNT and CDR2 is YYREEE (reference sequence). Between the trimmed V and J ends, which lost 4 bases and 3 bases, there was a span of 14 bases. The PCR had 60 Vbeta and 13 Jbeta primers. Measured with immunoSEQ multiplex PCR; TCRdb has only the in-frame clones, and not every one. The table has about 120,000 clones, over 9.5% seen once. This TCR was recovered from a woman between 18 and 29 years old in good health and CMV-seropositive. V and J are TRBV5-4 and TRBJ2-7, with D possibly TRBD1 on 6 matching bases. Sequencing was performed on PBMCs. The DNA for the CDR3 is TGTGCCAGCAGCCTAGGGGACAATTACTACGAGCAGTACTTC. Translating gives CASSLGDNYYEQYF.